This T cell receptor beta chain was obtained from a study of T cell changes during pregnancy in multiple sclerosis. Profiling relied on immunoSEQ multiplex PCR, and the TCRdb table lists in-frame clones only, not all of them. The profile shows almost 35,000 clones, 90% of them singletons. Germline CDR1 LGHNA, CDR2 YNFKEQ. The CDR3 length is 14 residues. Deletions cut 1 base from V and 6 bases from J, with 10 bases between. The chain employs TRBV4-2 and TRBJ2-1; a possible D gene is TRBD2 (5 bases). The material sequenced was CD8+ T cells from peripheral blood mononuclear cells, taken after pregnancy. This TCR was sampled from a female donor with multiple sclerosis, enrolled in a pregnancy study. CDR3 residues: CASSQAASINEQFF. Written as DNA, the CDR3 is TGTGCCAGCAGCCAAGCTGCTAGCATCAATGAGCAGTTCTTC.